The 8 T cell receptor beta chains below come from one sample, sequenced in a study of regulatory T cells in long-lasting Graves disease. Building the TCR beta libraries relied on iRepertoire HTBI primers, and CDR3 regions underwent Arm-PCR. TCRdb passed the multiplex PCR reads through MiXCR, listing each CDR3 protein once. Of about 660,000 distinct CDR3 sequences in the sample, 25% to 30% were seen once. Regarding time point: persistent/refractory GD, antithyroid drugs over 5 years with positive TRAb. PBMC-extracted RNA yielded the TCR library. Sequencing used peripheral blood mononuclear cells (PBMCs), obtained when the disease was refractory, from a patient treated with antithyroid drugs. The receptors here all came from a female donor with Graves disease.

Here the CDR3 DNA reads TGTGCCAGCGGAGGGGCAATCTACGAGCAGTACTTC. Protein sequence: CASGGAIYEQYF. V and J are TRBV11-2 and TRBJ2-7, with D maybe TRBD2 (6 bases). V was pared by 8 bases and J by 3 bases, with 11 bases between. The germline gives CDR1 SGHAT, CDR2 FQNNGV. This CDR3 has 12 residues.

V gene TRBV15 combines with J gene TRBJ2-2, with D perhaps matching TRBD2 (6 bases). Trimming cost V 2 bases and J 6 bases, with 16 bases left between them. CDR1 LNHNV and CDR2 YYDKDF come from the germline V gene (reference sequence). This CDR3 region has 16 residues. The CDR3 DNA follows: TGTGCCACCAGCAGACTGTTTGGAGGGGCCGCCGGGGAGCTGTTTTTT. Encoded protein: CATSRLFGGAAGELFF.

The chain has TRBV19 and TRBJ2-5, with D possibly TRBD1 on 7 matching bases. This CDR3 region has 15 residues. From germline, CDR1 is LNHDA and CDR2 SQIVND (reference sequence). V was clipped by 1 base and J by 5 bases, with 14 bases between them. The CDR3 reads CASSIVEGARETQYF. In DNA, the CDR3 is TGTGCCAGTAGTATAGTGGAGGGGGCGCGGGAGACCCAGTACTTC.

The count of this clonotype is one. This sequence joins TRBV5-1 and TRBJ1-1; no definite D call. The CDR3 covers 16 residues. V dropped 2 bases and J dropped 1 base, with 15 bases sitting between them. Per germline, CDR1 SGHRS and CDR2 YFSETQ. CDR3 nucleotide sequence: TGCGCCAGCAGCTTCGCTTCCGGGAAAACGAACACTGAAGCTTTCTTT. Residues: CASSFASGKTNTEAFF.

The sample holds many counts of this clonotype. The V gene is TRBV6-1, the J gene TRBJ1-2; TRBD1 is a possible D gene (6 bases). V lost 3 bases to trimming and J lost 2 bases, with 10 bases between them. Germline V gene data show CDR1 as MNHNS and CDR2 as SASEGT. The CDR3 consists of 14 residues. The CDR3 DNA sequence: TGTGCCAGCAGTGATATGGGGGCGAACTATGGCTACACCTTC. This codes for CASSDMGANYGYTF.

A few counts support this clonotype. The J gene is TRBJ1-2, the V gene TRBV6-1; D may be TRBD1 (5 bases). Per germline, CDR1 MNHNS and CDR2 SASEGT. V gave up 11 bases and J gave up 3 bases, with 22 bases separating them. This CDR3 has 15 residues. The CDR3 region is CAAAPTRGGHYGYTF. For the CDR3, the DNA is TGTGCCGCGGCCCCCACTAGGGGAGGACACTATGGCTACACCTTC.

This chain links TRBV7-9 with TRBJ1-2, with 9 bases aligning to TRBD1. J lost 8 bases, V lost 2 bases, and 9 bases had no gene match. This CDR3 is built from 15 residues. The germline CDR1 and CDR2 sequences are SEHNR and FQNEAQ (reference sequence). CDR3 residues: CASSLIRDREEGYTF. In nucleotides, the CDR3 is TGTGCCAGCAGCTTAATCCGGGACAGGGAGGAGGGCTACACCTTC.

V is TRBV6-2 or TRBV6-3 and J is TRBJ1-2; D is uncertain. The germline V gene encodes CDR1 MNHEY and CDR2 SVGEGT. This CDR3 is 15 amino acids long. Trimming removed 6 bases at V and 4 bases at J, with 18 bases between. The CDR3: CASSQQLSSTYGYTF. CDR3 DNA sequence: TGTGCCAGCAGCCAACAGCTCTCTTCCACCTATGGCTACACCTTC.